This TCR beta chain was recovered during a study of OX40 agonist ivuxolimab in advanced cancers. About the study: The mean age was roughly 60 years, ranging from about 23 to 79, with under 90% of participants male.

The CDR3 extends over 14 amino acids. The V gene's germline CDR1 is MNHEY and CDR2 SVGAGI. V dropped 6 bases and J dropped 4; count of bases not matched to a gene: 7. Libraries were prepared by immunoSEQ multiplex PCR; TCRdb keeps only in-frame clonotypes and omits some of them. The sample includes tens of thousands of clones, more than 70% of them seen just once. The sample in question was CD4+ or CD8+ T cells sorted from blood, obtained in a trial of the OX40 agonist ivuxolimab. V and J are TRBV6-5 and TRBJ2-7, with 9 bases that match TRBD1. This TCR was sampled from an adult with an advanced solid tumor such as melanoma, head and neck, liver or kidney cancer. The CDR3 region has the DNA TGTGCCAGCAGCCCGGGACAGGGTAGTTACGAGCAGTACGTC. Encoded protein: CASSPGQGSYEQYV.